This TCR beta chain stems from a study of CD8+ T cells in alopecia areata. About the research overall: Treatment comprised oral tofacitinib, 5 to 10 mg twice daily, in treated patients. Study findings and constraints: Scalp sample sequencing also detects resident alphabeta T cells of normal skin.

Concerning this clone: Its target is not known.

The germline V gene has CDR1 SGHDT and CDR2 YYEEEE. V lost 4 bases, J lost 5 bases, and 7 bases lay in between. This CDR3 is built from 12 residues. RNA was extracted and reverse transcribed into cDNA as the sequencing template. This table comes from immunoSEQ multiplex PCR, and its TCRdb copy is limited to in-frame clones, with some not included. The sample holds just over 150,000 clones, around 50% seen once. The specimen comprised CD8+ T cells sorted from blood, sampled at week 0. V and J are TRBV5-6 and TRBJ1-5; TRBD1 might be the D (6 bases). This sequence originates from a human donor with alopecia areata. The CDR3 spells CASSAGDQPQHF. In DNA, the CDR3 is TGTGCCAGCAGCGCAGGGGATCAGCCCCAGCATTTT.